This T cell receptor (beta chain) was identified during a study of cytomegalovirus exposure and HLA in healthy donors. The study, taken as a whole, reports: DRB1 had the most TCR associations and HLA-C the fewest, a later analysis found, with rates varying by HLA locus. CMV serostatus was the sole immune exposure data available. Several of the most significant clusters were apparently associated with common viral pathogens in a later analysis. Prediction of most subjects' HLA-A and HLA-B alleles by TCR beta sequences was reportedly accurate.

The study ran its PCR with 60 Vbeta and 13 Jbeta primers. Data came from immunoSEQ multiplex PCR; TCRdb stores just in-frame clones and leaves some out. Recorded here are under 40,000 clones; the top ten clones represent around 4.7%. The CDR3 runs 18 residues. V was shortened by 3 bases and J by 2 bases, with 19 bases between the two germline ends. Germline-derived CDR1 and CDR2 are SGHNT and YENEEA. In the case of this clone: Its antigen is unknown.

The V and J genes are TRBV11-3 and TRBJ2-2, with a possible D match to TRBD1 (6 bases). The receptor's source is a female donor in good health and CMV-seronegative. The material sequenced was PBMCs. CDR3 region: CASSLRRGSNSNTGELFF. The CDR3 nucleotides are TGTGCCAGCAGCTTGCGTAGGGGGTCCAACTCTAACACCGGGGAGCTGTTTTTT.